A selection of T cell receptor beta chains follows, all from one sample in a study of T-cell memory formation after mild COVID-19. TCRdb itself ran the 5' RACE reads through MiXCR, one entry per CDR3 protein. The sample includes approximately 99,000 distinct CDR3 sequences, about a sixth of them seen just once. The sequenced sample was PBMCs or a T cell subset sorted from them (not recorded which). Receptors were obtained from a man aged 18 to 30 who had mild COVID-19 (a few samples of this study predate the infection). Cell type and time point are not known. Each CDR3 is given with its conserved first and last residue. A D gene is named only where the DNA matches it firmly. The size field is filled for only some rows; it gives once, few, many or a size class.

J	size	D	V	CDR3	DNA
TRBJ1-6	few	TRBD1	TRBV12-3/TRBV12-4	CASSLGLDRGDSPLHF	TGTGCCAGCAGTTTAGGCCTGGACAGGGGGGATTCACCCCTCCACTTT
TRBJ2-5	.	TRBD1	TRBV11-2	CASSNYRGRGETQYF	TGTGCCAGCAGTAACTACAGGGGGCGAGGAGAGACCCAGTACTTC
TRBJ2-3	few	.	TRBV2	CASRLSFRATDTQYF	TGTGCCAGCAGATTGAGTTTTAGGGCCACAGATACGCAGTATTTT
TRBJ1-2	.	.	TRBV20-1	CSASSLGFNYGYTF	TGCAGTGCTAGCTCCCTCGGGTTCAACTATGGCTACACCTTC
TRBJ2-3	.	TRBD2	TRBV6-1	CASRGLGLTDTQYF	TGTGCCAGCAGAGGACTAGGGCTCACAGATACGCAGTATTTT
TRBJ2-3	few	.	TRBV12-3/TRBV12-4	CASSPLGSLHTDTQYF	TGTGCCAGCAGTCCCCTAGGAAGCCTGCACACAGATACGCAGTATTTT
TRBJ1-6	.	TRBD1	TRBV10-3	CAIKGVETGGSPLHF	TGTGCCATCAAAGGAGTGGAGACAGGGGGTTCACCCCTCCACTTT
TRBJ1-2	.	.	TRBV7-2	CASSLMGRGYTF	TGTGCCAGCAGCCTAATGGGGAGGGGCTACACCTTC
TRBJ1-1	few	.	TRBV5-1	CASSLDSPLRTEAFF	TGCGCCAGCAGCTTGGACAGTCCCCTTCGAACTGAAGCTTTCTTT
TRBJ2-5	.	TRBD2	TRBV18	CASSPSAGEETQYF	TGTGCCAGCTCACCGTCGGCGGGGGAGGAGACCCAGTACTTC